These 14 T cell receptor beta chains share one sample of origin, sequenced in a study of T-cell memory formation after mild COVID-19. TCRdb independently ran MiXCR on the 5' RACE reads; one entry per CDR3 protein. The data hold 280,000 or so distinct CDR3 sequences, with 8% to 10% observed a single time. Source material: PBMCs or a T cell subset sorted from them (not recorded which). These receptors were obtained from a man between 18 and 29 years old who had mild COVID-19 (a few samples of this study predate the infection). Cell type and time point are not known.

This clonotype has at least ten counts. V and J are TRBV5-1 and TRBJ1-1; D might be TRBD1 (5 bases). Germline V gives CDR1 SGHRS, CDR2 YFSETQ. There are 15 residues in the CDR3. Between the trimmed V and J ends, which lost 1 base and 4 bases, there was a span of 14 bases. The CDR3 spells CASSLIGAQGTEAFF. The CDR3 coding sequence is TGCGCCAGCAGCTTGATCGGGGCCCAGGGCACTGAAGCTTTCTTT.

The V and J genes are TRBV6-5 and TRBJ1-2; D is unresolved. Germline CDR1 reads MNHEY; CDR2 reads SVGAGI. The V gene lost 0 bases and the J gene lost 4 bases, with 15 bases spanning the gap. The CDR3 contains 16 residues. For the CDR3, the DNA is TGTGCCAGCAGTTACTCGAAGCAGGCTGCTGGCTATGGCTACACCTTC. The encoded protein is CASSYSKQAAGYGYTF.

This clonotype came up a few times. The chain recombines TRBV7-2 with TRBJ1-5, with D perhaps TRBD1 (5 bases). This CDR3 is 12 amino acids long. Germline loops: CDR1 SGHTA, CDR2 FQGNSA. The V end lost 5 bases, the J end lost 11 bases, and 13 bases lay between the germline ends. CDR3 bases: TGTGCCAGCAGCCCAGGGTTCGGTACCCAGCATTTT. Translated, it gives CASSPGFGTQHF.

This clonotype was seen more than once but under ten times. V usage is TRBV7-2 and J usage is TRBJ2-7; no definite D call. V lost 0 bases to trimming and J lost 4 bases, with 13 bases between them. CDR1 and CDR2 from the germline V gene are SGHTA and FQGNSA. The CDR3 totals 15 residues. In nucleotides, the CDR3 is TGTGCCAGCAGCTTAGCGGTAGGGATGGGGTACGAGCAGTACTTC. It encodes CASSLAVGMGYEQYF.

This clonotype was observed a few times. This chain uses TRBV7-9 with TRBJ1-4; 8 nucleotides align to TRBD1. Germline CDR1 reads SEHNR; CDR2 reads FQNEAQ (reference sequence). The CDR3 extends over 14 amino acids. The V gene end was trimmed by 5 bases and the J gene end by 7 bases; junction bases not matched to a gene: 6. Written as DNA, the CDR3 is TGTGCCAGCAGCCTGGGACAGGTTTCTGAAAAACTGTTTTTT. Its translation is CASSLGQVSEKLFF.

This clonotype was picked up a small number of times. The chain employs TRBV5-1 and TRBJ1-1, with TRBD1 as a possible D gene (6 bases). The length of the CDR3 is 14 residues. Trimming removed 4 bases at V and 1 base at J, with 11 bases between. Germline CDR1 is SGHRS and CDR2 is YFSETQ. The CDR3 here is CASSQDSQNTEAFF. The CDR3 region has the DNA TGCGCCAGCAGCCAGGACAGCCAGAACACTGAAGCTTTCTTT.

The V gene is TRBV7-9, the J gene TRBJ1-1; TRBD1 aligns across 7 bases. V shed 5 bases, J shed 7 bases, and the junction held 7 bases outside the gene matches. This CDR3 is 13 amino acids long. Per the germline V gene, CDR1 is SEHNR and CDR2 is FQNEAQ (reference sequence). The CDR3 DNA follows: TGTGCCAGCAGCCCCCGGACAGGTTTTGAAGCTTTCTTT. It codes for CASSPRTGFEAFF.

There are a few counts of this clonotype. The rearrangement joins TRBV25-1 to TRBJ2-5; 9 nucleotides align to TRBD2. This CDR3 region has 15 residues. The V and J ends lost 1 base and 4 bases, in that order; junction bases with no gene match: 4. In germline, CDR1 is MGHDK, CDR2 SYGVNS. DNA of the CDR3: TGTGCCAGCAGTGAATGGCTAGCGGGGAGAGAGACCCAGTACTTC. This gives the protein CASSEWLAGRETQYF. The variable domain in full, with the rest retrieved from reference TRBV25-1 and TRBJ2-5, is EADIYQTPRYLVIGTGKKITLECSQTMGHDKMYWYQQDPGMELHLIHYSYGVNSTEKGDLSSESTVSRIRTEHFPLTLESARPSHTSQYLCASSEWLAGRETQYFGPGTRLLVL.

Ten or more counts support this clonotype. The chain recombines TRBV12-3 or TRBV12-4 with TRBJ1-6; the D gene is possibly TRBD1 (6 bases). The CDR3 has 14 amino acids. V lost 6 bases and J 4 bases, leaving 10 bases between the germline ends. The CDR3 coding sequence is TGTGCCAGCAGCAAACAGGGATATAATTCACCCCTCCACTTT. Translated: CASSKQGYNSPLHF.

This clonotype came up many times. The chain joins TRBV6-2 or TRBV6-3 to TRBJ2-7, with D uncertain. The V gene's germline CDR1 is MNHEY and CDR2 SVGEGT. The V end was cut by 6 bases, the J end by 3 bases, with 21 bases between. The CDR3 consists of 16 residues. Here the CDR3 reads CASSSGWQTRIYEQYV. CDR3 in DNA: TGTGCCAGCAGCTCCGGGTGGCAGACGCGCATCTACGAGCAGTACGTC.

This clonotype was seen a handful of times. The chain recombines TRBV19 with TRBJ2-5, with D hard to call. V lost 4 bases to trimming and J lost 5 bases, with 11 bases between them. The CDR3 consists of 13 residues. CDR1 LNHDA and CDR2 SQIVND come from the germline V gene (reference sequence). This chain's CDR3 is CASSNGPWETQYF. The CDR3 nucleotides are TGTGCCAGTAGTAACGGGCCATGGGAGACCCAGTACTTC.

This clonotype was seen only a few times. The rearrangement joins TRBV20-1 to TRBJ2-3; 13 positions agree with TRBD2. The trim removed 0 bases at V and 7 bases at J, leaving 4 bases unmatched. CDR3 length equals 15 residues. Germline loops: CDR1 DFQATT, CDR2 SNEGSKA (reference sequence). As DNA, the CDR3 is TGCAGTGCTAGAGACCCCGGGACTAGCGGGAATACGCAGTATTTT. Translating gives CSARDPGTSGNTQYF.

This clonotype was observed a few times. The gene calls are TRBV7-9 and TRBJ1-6, with D perhaps TRBD1 (5 bases). This CDR3 spans 14 amino acids. Per the germline V gene, CDR1 is SEHNR and CDR2 is FQNEAQ (reference sequence). The V and J ends lost 5 bases and 7 bases respectively, with 12 bases between them. The CDR3 loop is CASSVRDGNSPLHF. CDR3 bases: TGTGCCAGCAGCGTCCGGGACGGCAATTCACCCCTCCACTTT.

The chain has TRBV11-3 and TRBJ1-1, with D unclear. The germline V and J ends were trimmed by 6 bases and 1 base, with 9 bases remaining between them. Germline assignment: CDR1 SGHNT and CDR2 YENEEA. This CDR3 spans 13 amino acids. CDR3 amino acids: CASRSGANTEAFF. In DNA form, the CDR3 reads TGTGCCAGCAGATCAGGAGCGAACACTGAAGCTTTCTTT. The whole variable domain, filled in from reference TRBV11-3 and TRBJ1-1, reads EAGVVQSPRYKIIEKKQPVAFWCNPISGHNTLYWYLQNLGQGPELLIRYENEEAVDDSQLPKDRFSAERLKGVDSTLKIQPAELGDSAVYLCASRSGANTEAFFGQGTRLTVV.